This T cell receptor beta chain was recorded in a study of sequential checkpoint blockade in melanoma. This clone was found a few times. CDR3 length: 14 residues. Treatment specified: randomized to nivolumab then ipilimumab (arm A) or the reverse (arm B). Some clones are missing from TCRdb's copy, which holds only in-frame ones; the method was immunoSEQ multiplex PCR. Of about 12,000 clones listed, about 25% were seen once; the top ten hold around 20%. This chain connects TRBV1 to TRBJ1-2; TRBD1 is the table's D call, not checked against the DNA. TRBV1 is an annotated pseudogene. Specimen: tumor tissue (inferred from file names), collected from a patient given nivolumab and ipilimumab in sequence. The TCR comes from a human donor with melanoma. The CDR3 DNA reads as TGCGCCAGCAGCCATTCTGGACAGGGGTACGGCTACACCTTC. It encodes CASSHSGQGYGYTF.